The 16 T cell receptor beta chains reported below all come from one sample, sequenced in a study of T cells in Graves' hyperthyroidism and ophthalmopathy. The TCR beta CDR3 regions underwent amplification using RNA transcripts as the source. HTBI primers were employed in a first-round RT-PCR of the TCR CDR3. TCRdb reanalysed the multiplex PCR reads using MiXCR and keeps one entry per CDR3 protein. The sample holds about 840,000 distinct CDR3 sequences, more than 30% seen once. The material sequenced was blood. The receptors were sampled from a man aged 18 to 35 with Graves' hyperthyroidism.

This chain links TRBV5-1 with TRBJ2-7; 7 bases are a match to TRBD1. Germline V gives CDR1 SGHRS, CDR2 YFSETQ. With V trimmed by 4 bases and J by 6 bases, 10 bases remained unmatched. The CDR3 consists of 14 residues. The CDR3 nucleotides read TGCGCCAGCAGCGTACAAACAGGGGTAAGCGAGCAGTACTTC. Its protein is CASSVQTGVSEQYF.

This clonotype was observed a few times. The CDR3 DNA reads as TGTGCCAGCAGTTTATTCCAGGGGTTGACCCAGCATTTT. Amino acids: CASSLFQGLTQHF. This rearrangement joins TRBV12-5 to TRBJ1-5, with D perhaps TRBD1 (6 bases). Germline lookup yields CDR1 LGHNT and CDR2 FRNRAP. The CDR3 loop spans 13 amino acids. Combining the CDR3 with reference TRBV12-5 and TRBJ1-5 gives the whole variable domain DARVTQTPRHKVTEMGQEVTMRCQPILGHNTVFWYRQTMMQGLELLAYFRNRAPLDDSGMPKDRFSAEMPDATLATLKIQPSEPRDSAVYFCASSLFQGLTQHFGDGTRLSIL.

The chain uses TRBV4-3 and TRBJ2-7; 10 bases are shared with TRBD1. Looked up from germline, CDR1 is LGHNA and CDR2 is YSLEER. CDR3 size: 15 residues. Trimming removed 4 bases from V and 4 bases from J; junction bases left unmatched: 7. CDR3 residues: CASSRETGGVYEQYF. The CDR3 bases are TGCGCCAGCAGCCGCGAGACAGGGGGCGTTTACGAGCAGTACTTC.

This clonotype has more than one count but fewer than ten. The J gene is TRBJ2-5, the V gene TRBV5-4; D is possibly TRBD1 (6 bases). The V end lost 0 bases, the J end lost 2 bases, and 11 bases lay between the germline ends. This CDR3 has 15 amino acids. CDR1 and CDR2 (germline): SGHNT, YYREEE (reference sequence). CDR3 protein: CASSLEQGLQETQYF. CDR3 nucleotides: TGTGCCAGCAGCTTGGAGCAGGGGCTACAAGAGACCCAGTACTTC.

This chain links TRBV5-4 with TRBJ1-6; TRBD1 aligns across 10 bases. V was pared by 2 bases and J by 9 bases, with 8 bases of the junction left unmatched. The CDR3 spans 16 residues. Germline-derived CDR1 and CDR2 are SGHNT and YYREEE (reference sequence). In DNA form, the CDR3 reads TGTGCCAGCAGCTTCGCCCCCGGGACAGGGGCTTCACCCCTCCACTTT. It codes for CASSFAPGTGASPLHF.

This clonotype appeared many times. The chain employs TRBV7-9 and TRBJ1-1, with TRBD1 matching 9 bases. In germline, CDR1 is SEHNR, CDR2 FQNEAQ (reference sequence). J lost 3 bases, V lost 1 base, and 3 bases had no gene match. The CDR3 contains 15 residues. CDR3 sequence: CASSLVQGADTEAFF. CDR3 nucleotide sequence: TGTGCCAGCAGCTTAGTACAGGGGGCTGACACTGAAGCTTTCTTT.

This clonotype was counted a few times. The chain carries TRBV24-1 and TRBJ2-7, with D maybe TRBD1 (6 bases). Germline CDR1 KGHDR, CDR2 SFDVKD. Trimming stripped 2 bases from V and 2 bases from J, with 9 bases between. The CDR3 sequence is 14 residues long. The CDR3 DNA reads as TGTGCCACCAGTGATTCCGGGACACCCTACGAGCAGTACTTC. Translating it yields CATSDSGTPYEQYF.

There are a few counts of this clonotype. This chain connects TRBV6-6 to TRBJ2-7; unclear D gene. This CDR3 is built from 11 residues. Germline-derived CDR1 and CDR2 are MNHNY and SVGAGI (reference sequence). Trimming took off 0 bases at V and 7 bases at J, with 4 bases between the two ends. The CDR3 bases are TGTGCCAGCAGTTACTCGCAAGAGCAGTACTTC. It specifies CASSYSQEQYF.

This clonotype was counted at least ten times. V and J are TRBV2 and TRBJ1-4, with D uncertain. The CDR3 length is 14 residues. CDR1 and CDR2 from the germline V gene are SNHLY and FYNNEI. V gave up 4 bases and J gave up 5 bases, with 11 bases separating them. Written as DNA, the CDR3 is TGTGCCAGCAGTGTCTTGCAGCCGAATGAAAAACTGTTTTTT. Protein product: CASSVLQPNEKLFF.

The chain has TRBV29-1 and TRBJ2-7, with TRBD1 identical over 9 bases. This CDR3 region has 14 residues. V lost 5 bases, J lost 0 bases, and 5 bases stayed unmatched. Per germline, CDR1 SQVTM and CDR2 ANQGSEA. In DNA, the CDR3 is TGCAGCGTTATTGGGGACAGGGACTCCTACGAGCAGTACTTC. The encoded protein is CSVIGDRDSYEQYF.

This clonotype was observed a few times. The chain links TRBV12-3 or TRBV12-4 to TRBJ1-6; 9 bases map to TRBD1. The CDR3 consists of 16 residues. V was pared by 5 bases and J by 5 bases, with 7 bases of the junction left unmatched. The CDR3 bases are TGTGCCAGCAGTGGTTTACAGGGGGCGGATAATTCACCCCTCCACTTT. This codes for CASSGLQGADNSPLHF.

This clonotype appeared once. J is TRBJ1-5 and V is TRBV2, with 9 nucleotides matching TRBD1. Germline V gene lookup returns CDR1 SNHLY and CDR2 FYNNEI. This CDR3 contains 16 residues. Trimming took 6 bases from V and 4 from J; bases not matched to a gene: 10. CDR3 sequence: CASSHPGTGRNQPQHF. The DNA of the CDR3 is TGTGCCAGCAGCCATCCCGGGACAGGGCGTAATCAGCCCCAGCATTTT.

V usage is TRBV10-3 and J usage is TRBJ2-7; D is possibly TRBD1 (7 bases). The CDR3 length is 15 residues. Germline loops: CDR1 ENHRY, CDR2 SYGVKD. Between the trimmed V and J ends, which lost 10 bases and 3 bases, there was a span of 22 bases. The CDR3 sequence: CASRGASGVYYEQYF. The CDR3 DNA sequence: TGTGCCAGCAGGGGGGCCTCGGGGGTTTACTACGAGCAGTACTTC.

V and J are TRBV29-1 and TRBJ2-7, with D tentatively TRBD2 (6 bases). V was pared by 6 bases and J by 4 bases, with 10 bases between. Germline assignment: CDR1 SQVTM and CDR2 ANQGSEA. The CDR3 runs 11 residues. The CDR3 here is CSVVRDYEQYF. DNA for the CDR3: TGCAGCGTCGTGCGGGATTACGAGCAGTACTTC.

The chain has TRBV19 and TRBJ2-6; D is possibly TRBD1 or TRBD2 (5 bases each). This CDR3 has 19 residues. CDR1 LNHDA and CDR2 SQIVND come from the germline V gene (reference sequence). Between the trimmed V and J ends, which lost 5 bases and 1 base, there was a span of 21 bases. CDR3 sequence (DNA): TGTGCCAGTAGTTCTATTCGGGGCCCCGACGATTCTGGGGCCAACGTCCTGACTTTC. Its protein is CASSSIRGPDDSGANVLTF. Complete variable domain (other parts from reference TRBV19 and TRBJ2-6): DGGITQSPKYLFRKEGQNVTLSCEQNLNHDAMYWYRQDPGQGLRLIYYSQIVNDFQKGDIAEGYSVSREKKESFPLTVTSAQKNPTAFYLCASSSIRGPDDSGANVLTFGAGSRLTVL.

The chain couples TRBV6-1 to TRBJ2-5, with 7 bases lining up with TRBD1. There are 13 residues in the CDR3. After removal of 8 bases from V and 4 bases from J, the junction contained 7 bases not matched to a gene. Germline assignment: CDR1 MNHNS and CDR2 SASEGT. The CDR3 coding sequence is TGTGCCAGCTATCCGACAGGGCTAGAGACCCAGTACTTC. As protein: CASYPTGLETQYF.